The 27 T cell receptor beta chains below were found in one sample sequenced in a study of T cell responses to AZD1222 COVID-19 vaccine. Sequencing was performed with immunoSEQ multiplex PCR; in TCRdb, only in-frame clones are kept and a portion is missing. The data hold around 200,000 clones, with 90% to 95% observed a single time. Sequenced material: peripheral blood, taken 28 days after the second AZD1222 dose. These receptors originate from an adult who received the AZD1222 COVID-19 vaccine.

The V gene is TRBV6-1, the J gene TRBJ2-7, with D possibly being TRBD2 (5 bases). This CDR3 spans 15 amino acids. With 2 bases removed from V and 0 bases from J, the gap between germline ends came to 11 bases. The V gene's germline CDR1 is MNHNS and CDR2 SASEGT. CDR3 in amino acids: CASSELIGSSYEQYF. The CDR3 coding sequence is TGTGCCAGCAGTGAACTGATAGGGAGCTCCTACGAGCAGTACTTC.

This chain links TRBV19 with TRBJ2-2; D is unresolved. The length of the CDR3 is 14 residues. The germline V gene has CDR1 LNHDA and CDR2 SQIVND (reference sequence). The ends were cut back, 5 bases at V and 7 bases at J, with 14 bases in the middle. This chain's CDR3 is CASSPTHRNGELFF. In DNA, the CDR3 is TGTGCCAGTAGTCCTACTCACCGTAACGGGGAGCTGTTTTTT.

The chain has TRBV18 and TRBJ2-1; TRBD1 might be the D (6 bases). CDR1 and CDR2 from the germline V gene are KGHSH and LQKENI. V was pared by 6 bases and J by 7 bases, with 16 bases between. This CDR3 is built from 14 residues. CDR3 in DNA: TGTGCCAGCTCGGCGCAGGGGATCCCTAATGAGCAGTTCTTC. It translates to CASSAQGIPNEQFF.

The CDR3 sequence is CASSLDYWETQYF. For the CDR3, the DNA is TGTGCCAGCAGTCTGGACTACTGGGAGACCCAGTACTTC. The chain couples TRBV5-4 to TRBJ2-5, with D possibly being TRBD2 (6 bases). V was cut by 5 bases and J by 5 bases, with 13 bases left in between. This CDR3 comprises 13 residues. Germline V gene lookup returns CDR1 SGHNT and CDR2 YYREEE (reference sequence).

The table lists this clone with a count of one. V usage is TRBV7-2 and J usage is TRBJ1-2; unclear D gene. This CDR3 comprises 18 residues. V was cut by 1 base and J by 0 bases, with 18 bases left in between. Germline loops: CDR1 SGHTA, CDR2 FQGNSA. As DNA, the CDR3 is TGTGCCAGCAGCTTAGGTCGGTCGGCCGGCGAAACTAACTATGGCTACACCTTC. It yields the protein CASSLGRSAGETNYGYTF.

This clone was observed a few times. This chain joins TRBV19 and TRBJ2-7, with D perhaps TRBD1 (5 bases). The CDR3 covers 14 residues. V shed 4 bases and J shed 4 bases, with 14 bases lying between them. Per germline, CDR1 LNHDA and CDR2 SQIVND (reference sequence). The CDR3 reads CASSTPGAGYEQYF. CDR3 in DNA: TGTGCCAGTAGTACCCCTGGGGCAGGGTACGAGCAGTACTTC.

CDR3 bases: TGTGCCAGCAGTTTTCGGCAGGACAACACTGAAGCTTTCTTT. Protein product: CASSFRQDNTEAFF. The chain joins TRBV28 to TRBJ1-1; D is ambiguous. CDR1 and CDR2 from the germline V gene are MDHEN and SYDVKM. V was pared by 3 bases and J by 2 bases, with 10 bases between. This CDR3 spans 14 amino acids.

V usage is TRBV2 and J usage is TRBJ1-6; maybe TRBD1 (5 bases). Germline CDR1 and CDR2: SNHLY and FYNNEI. This CDR3 is 16 amino acids long. Trimming took 5 bases from V and 8 from J, leaving 19 bases between them. The CDR3 reads CASSLRPPRGDSPLHF. CDR3 DNA sequence: TGTGCCAGCAGTCTCCGCCCCCCTCGGGGGGATTCACCCCTCCACTTT.

The chain is built from TRBV4-1 and TRBJ2-1; D not certain. This CDR3 comprises 13 residues. V was trimmed by 5 bases and J by 3 bases, leaving 8 bases between them. The germline V gene encodes CDR1 MGHRA and CDR2 YSYEKL. This CDR3 reads CASSESLYNEQFF. The CDR3 coding sequence is TGCGCCAGCAGCGAATCCCTCTACAATGAGCAGTTCTTC.

Here the CDR3 DNA reads TGTGCCAGCAGCAAAGGGCCCCTGGGGGCGGACAGTAATGGCTACACCTTC. It is translated as CASSKGPLGADSNGYTF. The V gene is TRBV21-1, the J gene TRBJ1-2; the table's TRBD1 call for D was not verified on the DNA. TRBV21-1 represents a pseudogene. The CDR3 has 17 amino acids.

This rearrangement joins TRBV24-1 to TRBJ2-1; 8 bases map to TRBD2. CDR1 KGHDR and CDR2 SFDVKD come from the germline V gene. J was trimmed by 10 bases and V by 6 bases; bases with no gene match: 7. CDR3 length equals 13 residues. CDR3: CATSSTIAGEQFF. The CDR3 region has the DNA TGTGCCACCAGTTCCACAATAGCGGGAGAGCAGTTCTTC.

This rearrangement joins TRBV7-8 to TRBJ2-7; D may be TRBD1 or TRBD2 (6 bases each). Trimming cost V 5 bases and J 3 bases, with 20 bases left between them. The CDR3 spans 16 residues. Germline V gene sequence: CDR1 SGHVS, CDR2 FQNEAQ. In DNA form, the CDR3 reads TGTGCCAGCAGCGAGGGGGGACGGAGAGGGAGCTACGAGCAGTACTTC. It is translated as CASSEGGRRGSYEQYF.

The gene calls are TRBV11-2 and TRBJ2-2; TRBD2 matches at 10 bases. The CDR3 loop spans 17 amino acids. Germline V gene data show CDR1 as SGHAT and CDR2 as FQNNGV. The J segment lost 6 bases and the V segment lost 0 bases, leaving 7 bases of the junction unmatched. CDR3: CASSLEPGLAVAGELFF. The CDR3 DNA sequence: TGTGCCAGCAGCTTAGAACCCGGACTAGCGGTCGCCGGGGAGCTGTTTTTT. Filled out from reference TRBV11-2 and TRBJ2-2, the complete variable domain reads EAGVAQSPRYKIIEKRQSVAFWCNPISGHATLYWYQQILGQGPKLLIQFQNNGVVDDSQLPKDRFSAERLKGVDSTLKIQPAKLEDSAVYLCASSLEPGLAVAGELFFGEGSRLTVL.

This chain connects TRBV18 to TRBJ2-3; unclear D gene. Trimming left V 1 base short and J 3 bases short, with 2 bases between. Germline-derived CDR1 and CDR2 are KGHSH and LQKENI. CDR3 length: 12 residues. DNA of the CDR3: TGTGCCAGCTCACCACGTACAGATACGCAGTATTTT. Protein product: CASSPRTDTQYF.

The chain uses TRBV3-1 (or the pseudogene TRBV3-2) and TRBJ2-3, with D possibly matching TRBD2 (6 bases). The CDR3 spans 13 residues. The germline CDR1 and CDR2 sequences are LGHDT and YNNKEL (reference sequence). Trimming removed 6 bases at V and 0 bases at J, with 7 bases between. This CDR3 reads CASRGLSTDTQYF. The CDR3 nucleotides are TGTGCCAGCAGAGGACTAAGCACAGATACGCAGTATTTT.

The chain links TRBV6-5 to TRBJ1-2; maybe TRBD1 (5 bases). Germline V lookup: CDR1 MNHEY, CDR2 SVGAGI. The CDR3 consists of 14 residues. Trimming left V 4 bases short and J 10 bases short, with 19 bases between. CDR3 loop: CASSFGGRASDYTF. The CDR3 bases are TGTGCCAGCAGTTTCGGGGGGAGGGCATCTGACTACACCTTC.

In the case of this clone: Other nucleotide sequences in the sample specify the same CDR3. This chain connects TRBV19 to TRBJ1-1; D gene uncertain. The CDR3 loop spans 13 amino acids. V shed 5 bases and J shed 0 bases, with 7 bases lying between them. The germline V gene has CDR1 LNHDA and CDR2 SQIVND (reference sequence). The CDR3, as DNA: TGTGCCAGTAGTGGGCAAATGAACACTGAAGCTTTCTTT. Encoded protein: CASSGQMNTEAFF.

DNA for the CDR3: TGTGCCAGCAGCTTAACGCTAGCGTGGGGCTCTGGGGCCAACGTCCTGACTTTC. Translation: CASSLTLAWGSGANVLTF. V and J are TRBV5-6 and TRBJ2-6, with D perhaps matching TRBD2 (6 bases). V dropped 2 bases and J dropped 0 bases, with 15 bases sitting between them. This CDR3 has 18 amino acids. The germline V gene encodes CDR1 SGHDT and CDR2 YYEEEE. The full variable domain, rest sourced from reference TRBV5-6 and TRBJ2-6, is DAGVTQSPTHLIKTRGQQVTLRCSPKSGHDTVSWYQQALGQGPQFIFQYYEEEERQRGNFPDRFSGHQFPNYSSELNVNALLLGDSALYLCASSLTLAWGSGANVLTFGAGSRLTVL.

The genes are TRBV27 and TRBJ1-1; 8 bases map to TRBD1. The trim removed 1 base at V and 4 bases at J, leaving 2 bases unmatched. This CDR3 has 14 residues. Germline V CDR1 and CDR2: MNHEY, SMNVEV (reference sequence). As DNA, the CDR3 is TGTGCCAGCAGTTTATATGGACAGGGCACTGAAGCTTTCTTT. This codes for CASSLYGQGTEAFF.

The genes are TRBV10-3 and TRBJ1-6; TRBD1 matches 10 bases. Germline lookup yields CDR1 ENHRY and CDR2 SYGVKD. V lost 6 bases, J lost 10 bases, and 9 bases stayed unmatched. The CDR3 extends over 15 amino acids. The CDR3 spells CAISQTGGANSPLHF. CDR3 DNA sequence: TGTGCCATCAGCCAGACAGGGGGCGCGAACTCACCCCTCCACTTT.

J is TRBJ2-7 and V is TRBV10-2, with a weak D call TRBD1 (6 bases). Germline CDR1 is WSHSY and CDR2 is SAAADI. This CDR3 has 15 amino acids. V was clipped by 3 bases and J by 3 bases, with 15 bases between them. CDR3 sequence reads: CASSDRGLENYEQYF. In DNA form, the CDR3 reads TGCGCCAGCAGTGACAGGGGTTTGGAGAACTACGAGCAGTACTTC.

This CDR3 is CASSPRQGATNEKLFF. In DNA, the CDR3 is TGTGCCAGCTCACCCCGACAGGGAGCAACTAATGAAAAACTGTTTTTT. The chain joins TRBV18 to TRBJ1-4; the match to TRBD1 covers 7 bases. CDR1 and CDR2 from the germline V gene are KGHSH and LQKENI. The CDR3 consists of 16 residues. The J segment lost 0 bases and the V segment lost 3 bases, leaving 4 bases of the junction unmatched.

The chain uses TRBV14 and TRBJ1-3; D remains ambiguous. CDR3 length: 15 amino acids. The V end lost 0 bases, the J end lost 4 bases, and 10 bases lay between the germline ends. Germline-derived CDR1 and CDR2 are SGHDN and FVKESK. CDR3 residues: CASSQDLRTGNTIYF. CDR3 DNA: TGTGCCAGCAGCCAAGATTTAAGGACGGGAAACACCATATATTTT. Filled out from reference TRBV14 and TRBJ1-3, the complete variable domain reads EAGVTQFPSHSVIEKGQTVTLRCDPISGHDNLYWYRRVMGKEIKFLLHFVKESKQDESGMPNNRFLAERTGGTYSTLKVQPAELEDSGVYFCASSQDLRTGNTIYFGEGSWLTVV.

Of note for this clone: The junction departs from germline at one end; a sequencing error may be responsible. The CDR3 region has the DNA TGTGCCAGCAGTTTAACTTGGGGCAACCAGCCCCAGCATTTT. Protein sequence: CASSLTWGNQPQHF. The chain recombines TRBV28 with TRBJ1-5; D perhaps matches TRBD1 (5 bases). Germline V gene sequence: CDR1 MDHEN, CDR2 SYDVKM. The CDR3 contains 14 residues.

The chain combines TRBV7-9 with TRBJ2-4; possibly TRBD1 or TRBD2 for D (5 bases each). The CDR3 spans 15 residues. V shed 6 bases and J shed 0 bases, with 12 bases lying between them. CDR1 SEHNR and CDR2 FQNEAQ come from the germline V gene (reference sequence). CDR3 amino acids: CASSDTGLAKNIQYF. The CDR3 nucleotides are TGTGCCAGCAGTGATACAGGACTAGCCAAAAACATTCAGTACTTC.

The gene calls are TRBV12-3 or TRBV12-4 and TRBJ1-5, with D unresolved. The CDR3 runs to 13 residues. The V end was cut by 6 bases, the J end by 5 bases, with 11 bases between. CDR3 bases: TGTGCCAGCAGCTCTTGGGTAGATCAGCCCCAGCATTTT. Encoded protein: CASSSWVDQPQHF.

The J gene is TRBJ2-3, the V gene TRBV2; either TRBD1 or TRBD2 may fit D (5 bases each). CDR3 length: 14 amino acids. Deletions cut 6 bases from V and 6 bases from J, with 16 bases between. Germline V lookup: CDR1 SNHLY, CDR2 FYNNEI. The CDR3 DNA reads as TGTGCCAGCAGCGTCCGGGACCTCCTGGATACGCAGTATTTT. Encoded protein: CASSVRDLLDTQYF.